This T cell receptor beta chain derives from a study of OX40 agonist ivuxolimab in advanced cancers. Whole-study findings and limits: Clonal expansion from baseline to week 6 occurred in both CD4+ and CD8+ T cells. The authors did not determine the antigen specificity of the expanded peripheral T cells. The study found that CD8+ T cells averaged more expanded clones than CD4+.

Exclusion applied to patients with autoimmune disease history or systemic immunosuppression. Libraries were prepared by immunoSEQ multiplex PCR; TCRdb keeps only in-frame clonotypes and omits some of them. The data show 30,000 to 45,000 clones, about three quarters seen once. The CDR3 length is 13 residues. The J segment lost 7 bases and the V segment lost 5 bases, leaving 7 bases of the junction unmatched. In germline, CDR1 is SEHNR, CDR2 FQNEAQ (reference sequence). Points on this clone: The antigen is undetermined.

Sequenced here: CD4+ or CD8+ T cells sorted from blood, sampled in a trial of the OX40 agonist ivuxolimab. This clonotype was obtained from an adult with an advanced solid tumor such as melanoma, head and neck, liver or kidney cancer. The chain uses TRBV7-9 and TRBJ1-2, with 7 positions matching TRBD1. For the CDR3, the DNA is TGTGCCAGCAGCATCCGACAGGGACCTGGCTACACCTTC. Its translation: CASSIRQGPGYTF.